What follows describes a single T cell receptor beta chain. This specimen belongs to a study of blood T cell repertoires in COVID-19. Study overall: Some COVID-19 samples were acute and others convalescent; all came from the United States, Italy and Spain. Sample material is recorded as cDNA or gDNA derived from T cells, B-cell-depleted T cells, or PBMCs.

In the authors' methods: Scientists estimated how many nucleated cells there were by amplifying reference gene primers. TCRdb's copy holds only in-frame clones and misses some; the assay was immunoSEQ multiplex PCR. Clone size and the V and J calls come from that table; the DNA yielded D and trimming. The sample records over 85,000 clones, around 75% being singletons. Germline lookup yields CDR1 LGHDT and CDR2 YNNKEL (reference sequence). V shed 4 bases and J 3 bases; nucleotides not matched to a gene: 8. The CDR3 has 16 residues. Sequenced material: peripheral blood. This clonotype was sampled from a man in his 70s with acute or convalescent COVID-19. The rearrangement joins TRBV3-1 (or the pseudogene TRBV3-2) to TRBJ2-5, with 10 nucleotides matching TRBD1. CDR3: CASSPLLGTGEETQYF. DNA of the CDR3: TGTGCCAGCAGCCCCCTCCTCGGGACAGGGGAAGAGACCCAGTACTTC.